The clone carrying this T cell receptor beta chain was found a few times. This record comes from a study of memory CD4+ T cells and cytomegalovirus serostatus. The CDR3 loop spans 13 amino acids. V dropped 6 bases and J dropped 7 bases, with 10 bases sitting between them. The V gene's germline CDR1 is LNHDA and CDR2 SQIVND (reference sequence). The sort gate was single viable CD3+CD4+CD8-CD45RO+ cells for memory CD4+ T cells. TCRdb's copy holds only in-frame clones and misses some; the assay was immunoSEQ multiplex PCR. The sample includes about 42,000 clones, just under 80% of them seen just once. The clonotype was recovered from an adult in good health and CMV-seronegative. Specimen: memory CD4+ T cells from blood. V and J are TRBV19 and TRBJ1-6; D is perhaps TRBD1 (6 bases). CDR3 sequence: CASSTGRNSPLHF. The CDR3 region has the DNA TGTGCCAGTAGCACAGGGAGGAATTCACCCCTCCACTTT.